This T cell receptor (beta chain) was captured in a study of CD8 T cells in ankylosing spondylitis. Study outcomes and limitations: Ankylosing spondylitis blood appeared to carry a characteristic TCR beta motif of roughly eight highly homologous variants.

TCRdb independently ran MiXCR on the 5' RACE reads; one entry per CDR3 protein. The sample holds a few hundred thousand distinct CDR3 sequences, about 15% seen once. In this sample, this clonotype turned up many times. The antigen is unknown. Trimming took 6 bases from V and 2 from J, leaving 19 bases between them. The CDR3 contains 17 residues. The sequence derives from a male donor with ankylosing spondylitis. The chain uses TRBV12-3 or TRBV12-4 and TRBJ2-2; TRBD1 might be the D (5 bases). The sample taken for sequencing was blood, either unsorted or a sorted T cell fraction (not recorded which). The CDR3 loop reads CASRPLGSGLNTGELFF. In DNA, the CDR3 is TGTGCCAGCAGGCCACTCGGTTCAGGGCTAAACACCGGGGAGCTGTTTTTT.